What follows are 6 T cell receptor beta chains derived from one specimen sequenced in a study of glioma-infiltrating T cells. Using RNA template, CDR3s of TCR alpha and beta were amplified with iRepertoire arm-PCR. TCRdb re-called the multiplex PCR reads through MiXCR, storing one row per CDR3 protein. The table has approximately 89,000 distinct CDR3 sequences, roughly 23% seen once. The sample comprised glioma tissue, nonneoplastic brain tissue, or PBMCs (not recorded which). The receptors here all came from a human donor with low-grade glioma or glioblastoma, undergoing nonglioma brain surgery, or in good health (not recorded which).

CDR3 coding DNA: TGTGCCAGCAGGCGAGGTAGCGGGAGTTCTCCATACAATGAGCAGTTCTTC. Its protein is CASRRGSGSSPYNEQFF. The chain has TRBV9 and TRBJ2-1; 9 nucleotides agree with TRBD2. Germline lookup yields CDR1 SGDLS and CDR2 YYNGEE. With V trimmed by 5 bases and J by 4 bases, 13 bases remained unmatched. There are 17 residues in the CDR3.

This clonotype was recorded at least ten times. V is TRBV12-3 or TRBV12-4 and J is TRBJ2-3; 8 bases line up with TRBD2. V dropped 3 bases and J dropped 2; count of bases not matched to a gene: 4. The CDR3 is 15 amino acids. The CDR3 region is CASSFQRGPTDTQYF. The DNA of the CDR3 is TGTGCCAGCAGTTTCCAGCGGGGGCCCACAGATACGCAGTATTTT.

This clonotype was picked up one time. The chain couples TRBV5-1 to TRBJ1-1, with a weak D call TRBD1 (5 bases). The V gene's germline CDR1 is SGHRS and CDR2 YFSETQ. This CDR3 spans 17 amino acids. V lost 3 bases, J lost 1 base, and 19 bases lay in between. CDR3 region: CASSWGGLARWNTEAFF. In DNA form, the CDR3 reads TGCGCCAGCAGCTGGGGCGGGTTAGCAAGATGGAACACTGAAGCTTTCTTT.

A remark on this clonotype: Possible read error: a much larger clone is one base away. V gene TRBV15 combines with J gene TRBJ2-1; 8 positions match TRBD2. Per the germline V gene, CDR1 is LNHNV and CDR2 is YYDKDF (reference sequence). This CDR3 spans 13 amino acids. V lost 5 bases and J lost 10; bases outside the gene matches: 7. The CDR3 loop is CATSAGGRREQFF. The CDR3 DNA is TGTGCCACCAGCGCGGGGGGCAGGAGAGAGCAGTTCTTC.

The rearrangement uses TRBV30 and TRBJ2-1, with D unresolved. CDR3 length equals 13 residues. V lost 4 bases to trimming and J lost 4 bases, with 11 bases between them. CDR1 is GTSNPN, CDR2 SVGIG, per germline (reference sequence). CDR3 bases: TGTGCCTGGACCAGTACTGGATACAATGAGCAGTTCTTC. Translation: CAWTSTGYNEQFF.

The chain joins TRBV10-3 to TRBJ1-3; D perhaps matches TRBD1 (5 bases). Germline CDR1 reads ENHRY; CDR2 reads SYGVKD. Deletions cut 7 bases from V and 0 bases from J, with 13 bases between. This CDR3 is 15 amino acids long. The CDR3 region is CAIKRGENSGNTIYF. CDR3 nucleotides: TGTGCCATCAAAAGGGGAGAAAACTCTGGAAACACCATATATTTT.